This TCR beta chain derives from a study of T cell responses to AZD1222 COVID-19 vaccine. Sequencing used immunoSEQ multiplex PCR; TCRdb keeps in-frame clones, though not all of them. The sample has tens of thousands of clones, under 90% seen once. V dropped 2 bases and J dropped 1 base, with 8 bases sitting between them. The CDR3 is 13 amino acids. Germline values: CDR1 SQVTM, CDR2 ANQGSEA. Note on this clone: The target antigen is unknown.

The study's findings and limits: Donor demographics were predominantly white British with a female majority; clonal diversity may be underestimated.

The TCR was taken from an adult in good health. The V gene is TRBV29-1, the J gene TRBJ1-1; a possible D gene is TRBD1 (6 bases). This specimen consisted of peripheral blood, obtained on day 0 of AZD1222 vaccination. Here the CDR3 reads CSVERGQNTEAFF. CDR3 nucleotides: TGCAGCGTTGAAAGGGGACAGAACACTGAAGCTTTCTTT.